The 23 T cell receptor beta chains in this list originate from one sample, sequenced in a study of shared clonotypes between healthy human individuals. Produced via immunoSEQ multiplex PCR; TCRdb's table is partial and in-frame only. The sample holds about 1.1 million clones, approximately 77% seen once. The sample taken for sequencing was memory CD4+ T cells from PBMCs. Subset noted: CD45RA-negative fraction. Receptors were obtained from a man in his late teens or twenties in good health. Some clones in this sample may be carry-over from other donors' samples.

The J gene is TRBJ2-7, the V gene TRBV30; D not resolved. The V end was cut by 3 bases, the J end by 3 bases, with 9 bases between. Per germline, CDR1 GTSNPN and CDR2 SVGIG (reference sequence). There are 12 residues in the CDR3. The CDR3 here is CAWSEIYYEQYF. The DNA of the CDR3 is TGTGCCTGGAGCGAAATCTACTACGAGCAGTACTTC. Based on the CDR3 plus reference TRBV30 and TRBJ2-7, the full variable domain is SQTIHQWPATLVQPVGSPLSLECTVEGTSNPNLYWYRQAAGRGLQLLFYSVGIGQISSEVPQNLSASRPQDRQFILSSKKLLLSDSGFYLCAWSEIYYEQYFGPGTRLTVT.

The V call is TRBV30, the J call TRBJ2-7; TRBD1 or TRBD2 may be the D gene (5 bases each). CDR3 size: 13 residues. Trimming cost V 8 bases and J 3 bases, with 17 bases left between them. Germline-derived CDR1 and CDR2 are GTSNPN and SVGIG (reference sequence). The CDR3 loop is CAHIPGPNYEQYF. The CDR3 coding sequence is TGTGCCCATATACCGGGACCGAACTACGAGCAGTACTTC.

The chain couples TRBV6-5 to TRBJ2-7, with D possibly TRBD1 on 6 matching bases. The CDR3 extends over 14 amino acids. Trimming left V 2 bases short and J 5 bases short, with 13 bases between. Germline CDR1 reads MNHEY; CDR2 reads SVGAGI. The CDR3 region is CASSYVTGTHEQYF. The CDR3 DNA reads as TGTGCCAGCAGTTACGTTACAGGGACCCACGAGCAGTACTTC.

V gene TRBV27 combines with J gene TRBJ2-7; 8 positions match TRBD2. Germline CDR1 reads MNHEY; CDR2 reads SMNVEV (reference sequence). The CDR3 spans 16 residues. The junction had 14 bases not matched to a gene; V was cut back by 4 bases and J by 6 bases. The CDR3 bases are TGTGCCAGCAGTTCCCGTCCTACTAGCGGAACCGCCGAGCAGTACTTC. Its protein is CASSSRPTSGTAEQYF.

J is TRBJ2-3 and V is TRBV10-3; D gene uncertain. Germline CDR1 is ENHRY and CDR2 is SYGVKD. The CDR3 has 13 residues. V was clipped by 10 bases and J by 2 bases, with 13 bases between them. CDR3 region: CATSPRNTDTQYF. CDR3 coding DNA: TGTGCCACCTCCCCTAGAAACACAGATACGCAGTATTTT.

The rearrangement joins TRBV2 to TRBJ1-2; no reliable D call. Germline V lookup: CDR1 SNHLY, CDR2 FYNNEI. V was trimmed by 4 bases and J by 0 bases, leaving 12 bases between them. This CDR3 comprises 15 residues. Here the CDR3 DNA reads TGTGCCAGCAGTGGGAAACGGCAAGCTAACTATGGCTACACCTTC. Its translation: CASSGKRQANYGYTF.

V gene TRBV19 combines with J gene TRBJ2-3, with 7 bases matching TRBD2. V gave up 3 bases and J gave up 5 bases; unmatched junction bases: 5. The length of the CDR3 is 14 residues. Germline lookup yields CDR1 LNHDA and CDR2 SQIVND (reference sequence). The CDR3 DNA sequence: TGTGCCAGTAGTATGGGAGTAGCGGGAGATACGCAGTATTTT. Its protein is CASSMGVAGDTQYF.

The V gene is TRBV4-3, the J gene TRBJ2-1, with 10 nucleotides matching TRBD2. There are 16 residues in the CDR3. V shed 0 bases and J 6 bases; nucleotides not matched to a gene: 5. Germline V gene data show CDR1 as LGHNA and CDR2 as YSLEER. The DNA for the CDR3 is TGCGCCAGCAGCCAAGACTGGGCTAGCGGGGGCAATGAGCAGTTCTTC. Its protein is CASSQDWASGGNEQFF.

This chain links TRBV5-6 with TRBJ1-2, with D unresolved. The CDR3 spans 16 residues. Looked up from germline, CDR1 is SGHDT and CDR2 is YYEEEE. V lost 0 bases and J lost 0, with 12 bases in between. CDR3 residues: CASSLEVAATNYGYTF. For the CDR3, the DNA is TGTGCCAGCAGCTTGGAGGTGGCGGCGACTAACTATGGCTACACCTTC.

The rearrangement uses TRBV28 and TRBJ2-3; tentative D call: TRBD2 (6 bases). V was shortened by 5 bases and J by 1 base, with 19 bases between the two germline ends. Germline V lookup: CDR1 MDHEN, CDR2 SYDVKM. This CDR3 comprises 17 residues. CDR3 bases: TGTGCCAGCAGTCCCCTGAGGGAGGCAAGACGCACAGATACGCAGTATTTT. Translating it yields CASSPLREARRTDTQYF.

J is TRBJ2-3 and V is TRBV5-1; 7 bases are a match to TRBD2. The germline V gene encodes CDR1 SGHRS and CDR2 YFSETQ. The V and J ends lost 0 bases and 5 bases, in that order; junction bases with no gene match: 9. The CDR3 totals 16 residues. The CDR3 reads CASSLEASGNQDTQYF. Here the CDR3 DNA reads TGCGCCAGCAGCTTGGAGGCTAGCGGAAATCAAGATACGCAGTATTTT. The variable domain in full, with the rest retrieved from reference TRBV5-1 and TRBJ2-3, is KAGVTQTPRYLIKTRGQQVTLSCSPISGHRSVSWYQQTPGQGLQFLFEYFSETQRNKGNFPGRFSGRQFSNSRSEMNVSTLELGDSALYLCASSLEASGNQDTQYFGPGTRLTVL.

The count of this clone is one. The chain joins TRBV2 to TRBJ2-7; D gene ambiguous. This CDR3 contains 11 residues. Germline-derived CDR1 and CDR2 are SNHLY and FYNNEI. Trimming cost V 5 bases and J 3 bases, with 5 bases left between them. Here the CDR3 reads CASSLYYEQYF. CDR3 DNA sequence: TGTGCCAGCAGTCTATACTACGAGCAGTACTTC.

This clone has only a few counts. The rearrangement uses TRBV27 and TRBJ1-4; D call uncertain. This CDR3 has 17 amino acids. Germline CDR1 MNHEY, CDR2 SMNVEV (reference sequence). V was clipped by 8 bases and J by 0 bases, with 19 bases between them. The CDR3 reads CASAFSPYEATNEKLFF. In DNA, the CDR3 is TGTGCCAGCGCGTTTTCCCCGTATGAAGCAACTAATGAAAAACTGTTTTTT.

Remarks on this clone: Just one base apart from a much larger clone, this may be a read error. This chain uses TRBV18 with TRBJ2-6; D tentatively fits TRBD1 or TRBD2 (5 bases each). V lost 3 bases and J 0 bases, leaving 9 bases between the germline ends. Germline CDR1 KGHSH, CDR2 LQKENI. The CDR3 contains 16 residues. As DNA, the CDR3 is TGTGCCAGCTCACCGGGACGGTTCTCTGGGGCCAACGTCCTGACTTTC. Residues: CASSPGRFSGANVLTF.

The CDR3 sequence is CASSGGQGGTGELFF. In DNA form, the CDR3 reads TGTGCCAGCAGCGGGGGACAGGGAGGCACCGGGGAGCTGTTTTTT. The rearrangement joins TRBV7-9 to TRBJ2-2, with 9 bases matching TRBD1. The CDR3 loop spans 15 amino acids. V shed 5 bases, J shed 4 bases, and the junction held 5 bases outside the gene matches. Germline CDR1 SEHNR, CDR2 FQNEAQ (reference sequence). The complete variable domain, with remaining parts taken from reference TRBV7-9 and TRBJ2-2, reads DTGVSQNPRHKITKRGQNVTFRCDPISEHNRLYWYRQTLGQGPEFLTYFQNEAQLEKSRLLSDRFSAERPKGSFSTLEIQRTEQGDSAMYLCASSGGQGGTGELFFGEGSRLTVL.

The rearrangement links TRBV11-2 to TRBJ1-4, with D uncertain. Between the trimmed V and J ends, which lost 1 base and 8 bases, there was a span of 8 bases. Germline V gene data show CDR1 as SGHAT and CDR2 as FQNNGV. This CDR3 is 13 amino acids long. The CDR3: CASSLAGREKLFF. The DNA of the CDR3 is TGTGCCAGCAGCTTAGCCGGTCGGGAAAAACTGTTTTTT.

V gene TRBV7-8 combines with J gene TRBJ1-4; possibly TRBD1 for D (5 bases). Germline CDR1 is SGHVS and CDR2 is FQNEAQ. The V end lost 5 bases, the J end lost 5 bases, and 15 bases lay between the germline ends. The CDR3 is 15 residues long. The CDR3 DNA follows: TGTGCCAGCAGCCGGGGACCGGGTCGAAATGAAAAACTGTTTTTT. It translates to CASSRGPGRNEKLFF.

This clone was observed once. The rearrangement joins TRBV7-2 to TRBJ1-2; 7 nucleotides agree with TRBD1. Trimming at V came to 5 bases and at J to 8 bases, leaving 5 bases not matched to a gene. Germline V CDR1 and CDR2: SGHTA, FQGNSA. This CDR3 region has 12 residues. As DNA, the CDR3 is TGTGCCAGCAGCCAGACAGGGTACGGCTACACCTTC. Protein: CASSQTGYGYTF.

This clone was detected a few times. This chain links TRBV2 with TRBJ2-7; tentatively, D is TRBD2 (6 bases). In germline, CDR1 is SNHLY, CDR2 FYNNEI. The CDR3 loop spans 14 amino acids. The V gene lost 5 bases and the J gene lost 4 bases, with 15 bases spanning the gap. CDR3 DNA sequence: TGTGCCAGCAGTAAACTAGCCCCTGCTTACGAGCAGTACTTC. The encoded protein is CASSKLAPAYEQYF.

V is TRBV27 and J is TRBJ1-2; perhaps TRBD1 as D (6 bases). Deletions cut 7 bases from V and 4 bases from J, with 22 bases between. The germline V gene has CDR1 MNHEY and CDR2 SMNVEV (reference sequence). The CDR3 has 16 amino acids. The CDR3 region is CASMGGGAGSGYGYTF. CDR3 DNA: TGTGCCAGCATGGGTGGGGGGGCTGGTTCAGGCTATGGCTACACCTTC.

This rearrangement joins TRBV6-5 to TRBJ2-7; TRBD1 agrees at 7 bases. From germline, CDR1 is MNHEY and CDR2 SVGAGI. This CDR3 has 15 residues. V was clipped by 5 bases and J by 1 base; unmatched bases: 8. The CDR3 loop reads CASSLDRDPSYEQYF. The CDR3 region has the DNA TGTGCCAGCAGTCTTGACAGGGACCCATCCTACGAGCAGTACTTC.

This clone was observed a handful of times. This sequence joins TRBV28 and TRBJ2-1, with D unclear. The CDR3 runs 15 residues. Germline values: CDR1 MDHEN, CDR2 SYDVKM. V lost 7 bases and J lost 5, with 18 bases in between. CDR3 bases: TGTGCCAGCATCATGACCGTAGGACGGGACAATGAGCAGTTCTTC. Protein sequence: CASIMTVGRDNEQFF. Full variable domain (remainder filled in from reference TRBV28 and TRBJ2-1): DVKVTQSSRYLVKRTGEKVFLECVQDMDHENMFWYRQDPGLGLRLIYFSYDVKMKEKGDIPEGYSVSREKKERFSLILESASTNQTSMYLCASIMTVGRDNEQFFGPGTRLTVL.

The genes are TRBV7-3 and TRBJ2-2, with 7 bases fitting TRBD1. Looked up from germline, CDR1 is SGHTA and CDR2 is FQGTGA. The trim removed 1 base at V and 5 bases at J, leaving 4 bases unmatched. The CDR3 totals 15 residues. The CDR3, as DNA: TGTGCCAGCAGCTTAATCTCAGGGGGTACCGGGGAGCTGTTTTTT. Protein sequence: CASSLISGGTGELFF.